This section outlines one TCR beta chain sequence together with its context. The antigen is undetermined. These data come from a study of siplizumab effects on memory and regulatory T cells. Regarding the study as a whole: Naive T cell populations appeared to exhibit greater diversity than memory cells and appeared to be major alloresponse contributors. Under siplizumab, alloreactive sequences traced to unstimulated CD4+ memory cells were significantly reduced.

Sequencing used immunoSEQ multiplex PCR; TCRdb keeps in-frame clones, though not all of them. Among about 91,000 clones listed, 93% were seen once. V was trimmed by 1 base and J by 8 bases, leaving 12 bases between them. The CDR3 extends over 13 amino acids. CDR1 and CDR2 (germline): SGHDN, FVKESK. Sample: CD8+ T cells sorted from blood. This receptor was obtained from a human donor in good health. The chain links TRBV14 to TRBJ2-7; D is undetermined. The CDR3 here is CASSQASQAQQYF. The CDR3 DNA is TGTGCCAGCAGCCAAGCAAGCCAAGCCCAGCAGTACTTC.